One and the same sample provided the 5 T cell receptor beta chains below, sequenced in a study of T cell clonotyping in hematopoietic cell transplantation. Assay used: immunoSEQ multiplex PCR; TCRdb lists only in-frame clones, some missing. The sample yields roughly 28,000 clones, about 93% seen once. Described time point: recipient sample about 28 days before transplant, after cytoreduction. This sample comprised peripheral blood mononuclear cells, obtained before stem cell transplant. Receptors were obtained from a man between 45 and 60 years old with acute myeloid leukemia. Some clones in this sample may be carry-over from other donors' samples.

The V and J genes are TRBV7-4 and TRBJ1-6, with 8 bases aligning to TRBD1. CDR1 and CDR2 (germline): SGHVT, SQSDAQ. V lost 4 bases and J lost 5; bases outside the gene matches: 4. The CDR3 runs 15 residues. The CDR3, as DNA: TGTGCCAGCAGCTGCGGACAGGGTGATAATTCACCCCTCCACTTT. Protein: CASSCGQGDNSPLHF.

The CDR3 is CASSLARGGNQPQHF. DNA of the CDR3: TGTGCCAGCAGCTTAGCCAGGGGGGGCAATCAGCCCCAGCATTTT. The rearrangement joins TRBV7-2 to TRBJ1-5, with TRBD1 matching over 7 bases. This CDR3 has 15 residues. V was clipped by 0 bases and J by 2 bases; unmatched bases: 1. Germline V gene lookup returns CDR1 SGHTA and CDR2 FQGNSA.

This rearrangement joins TRBV5-1 to TRBJ2-7, with D possibly being TRBD2 (5 bases). CDR1 is SGHRS, CDR2 YFSETQ, per germline. The CDR3 consists of 15 residues. Deletions cut 0 bases from V and 2 bases from J, with 12 bases between. The CDR3 DNA sequence: TGCGCCAGCAGCTTGGATGGAGGAAGCCCCTACGAGCAGTACTTC. It translates to CASSLDGGSPYEQYF.

The rearrangement links TRBV6-1 to TRBJ1-5; D ambiguous. The CDR3 extends over 13 amino acids. CDR1 is MNHNS, CDR2 SASEGT, per germline. Trimming removed 8 bases from V and 2 bases from J, with 10 bases in between. CDR3 amino acids: CASAWRGNQPQHF. In DNA, the CDR3 is TGTGCCAGCGCCTGGAGGGGCAATCAGCCCCAGCATTTT.

The chain combines TRBV29-1 with TRBJ2-7, with 7 positions matching TRBD1. CDR1 and CDR2 (germline): SQVTM, ANQGSEA. The V and J ends lost 4 bases and 3 bases, in that order; junction bases with no gene match: 12. The CDR3 sequence is 15 residues long. The DNA of the CDR3 is TGCAGCGTTGGCCGTTCGGCAGGGGGTAGCTACGAGCAGTACTTC. Translation: CSVGRSAGGSYEQYF.